Sequencing of this TCR beta chain was carried out in a study of blood T cells in healthy people across ages (dated by TCRdb to 2013 to 2016). For the study in its entirety: In model experiments, template switching captured roughly one uniquely barcoded TCR beta cDNA molecule for every two T cells. To avoid experimental bias, donors of different ages were randomly spread across the sequencing lanes. Age-related changes in TCR beta repertoire diversity were measured in the study by deep sequencing normalized with unique cDNA molecular identifiers. Donors were grouped into four age groups: young (average approximately 15 years), middle-aged (39), aged (around 66) and long-lived (82). The study analyzed two additional independent replicas of 1 million unique cDNA reads from the same blood draw for two donors, one aged 18 to 30 and one aged 80 or older. The research as a whole found: There was a strong correlation between observed TCR beta diversity and the percentage of naive T cells measured by flow cytometry. Estimates of total diversity based on one million sequenced T cells were considered lower bounds and underestimates. Conclusive comparison of naive and antigen-experienced compartments was prevented by the profiling of bulk unsorted PBMCs. Compared with the aged group, the long-lived group had more naive CD4+ T cells, fewer expanded clones and increased TCR diversity, a pattern suggesting age selection. Because donor CMV infection status was unknown, age-related changes in expanded clonotypes were potentially confounded. As age increased, observed TCR beta diversity per million T cells dropped in a roughly linear way, and a significant reduction was already evident by age roughly 36.

The method was 5' RACE. The sequencing machine was an Illumina HiSeq 2500. A second PCR of roughly 7 to 12 cycles was run with a J-beta primer mix and a sample-barcoded 5' primer. Each TCR beta cDNA molecule received a unique molecular identifier from a template-switch 5' adaptor carrying 12 random nucleotides. Each sample yielded at least 2.5 million CDR3-containing paired-end reads. First-strand cDNA synthesis was performed from all RNA using the Mint cDNA synthesis kit, with priming by a TRBC-specific oligonucleotide. After uracil-DNA glycosylase treatment, a first 18-cycle PCR used universal primers M1SS and BC2_uni_R on all cDNA. Processing in the source paper ran as follows. Normalization of each sample was performed by random selection of 1 million high-quality reads, each carrying a distinct molecular identifier. Reads with shared molecular identifiers were discarded instead of being binned into consensus sequences. MiTCR, with a Q25 quality threshold and the strictest error-elimination algorithm, was used for CDR3 identification, clonotype clustering and error correction. A nonparametric unseen species model with Euler transformation was used to estimate lower-bound total TCR beta diversity. TCRdb trimmed the raw reads at Q25, called clones with MiXCR and kept productive beta chains. When rows share a CDR3 protein, they turn into one entry using the most common DNA and genes. Clone size and V and J calls follow TCRdb, not the original study. The sample table contains roughly 1,500,000 distinct CDR3 sequences; only one count was recorded for 42% of them. The ten top clones hold 7.9% of the sample.

Donors were a few dozen systemically healthy Caucasian individuals from Russia aged roughly 6 to 90 years. Around 9.8 milliliters of peripheral blood were collected from each donor into EDTA-treated Vacutainer tubes. PBMCs were isolated by Ficoll-Paque density-gradient centrifugation, with at least 7 million obtained per sample. Total RNA was extracted from PBMCs with Trizol reagent, with at least 6 micrograms obtained per sample. For every donor, an aliquot of PBMCs went through flow cytometry to measure the percentages of naive CD45RAhigh/CD27high T cells. CDR1 and CDR2 are drawn from the germline V gene: LGHNA, YNFKEQ. V loses 0 bases, J loses 8 bases, and the germline ends lie 16 bases apart. The CDR3 numbers 15 residues from cysteine through phenylalanine. This entry keeps only the CDR3 DNA: 45 bases, framed from base 1. Comments on this clonotype: This clone's antigen is unknown. No quality values exist for individual bases; no much larger clone is one base distant.

This clonotype originated in a woman aged 18-29 years in good health. The specimen sequenced was blood. This chain is built from TRBV4-2 and TRBJ1-2, with TRBD1 tentatively as D gene (6 bases match). At the DNA level, the sequence is TGTGCCAGCAGCCAAGATCAGGGGTCGTCGTGGGGCTACACCTTC. It encodes CASSQDQGSSWGYTF.